These T cell receptor beta chains were read from a single sample in a study of shared clonotypes between healthy human individuals. TCRdb keeps only in-frame clones here, not all; method: immunoSEQ multiplex PCR. There are about 1.5 million clones in the sample; about 98% occur only once, and 0.4% to 0.45% lies in the top ten. The sample was naive CD4+ T cells sorted from blood. These receptors all stem from a man aged 30 to 39 in good health. CDR3s include the opening cysteine and the closing phenylalanine or tryptophan. The D gene is left open where the match is weak. Some rows mark clone size as missing; the rest say once, few, many or name a class of expanded clone.

d_call	v_call	clone_size	j_call	cdr3_nt	cdr3_aa
TRBD2	TRBV28	.	TRBJ2-7	TGTGCCAGCAGAAGCGGGAGGGCCCTGGACGAGCAGTACTTC	CASRSGRALDEQYF
TRBD2	TRBV19	.	TRBJ2-1	TGTGCCAGTAGCTCCGGGACTAGCGGGAGAAGGTACAATGAGCAGTTCTTC	CASSSGTSGRRYNEQFF
.	TRBV5-1	.	TRBJ1-4	TGCGCCAGCAGCTTGAGGCCACGAGATGAAAAACTGTTTTTT	CASSLRPRDEKLFF
.	TRBV7-8	.	TRBJ1-2	TGTGCCAGCAGCCCTTTCACCGGGACATCCCTTGGGGGCTACACCTTC	CASSPFTGTSLGGYTF
.	TRBV4-3	.	TRBJ2-2	TGCGCCAGCAGCCATGTTAGAGGGGGAAACACCGGGGAGCTGTTTTTT	CASSHVRGGNTGELFF
TRBD1	TRBV10-3	.	TRBJ1-1	TGTGCCATCAGTGAGTCGGGACAGGGGGCTACTGAAGCTTTCTTT	CAISESGQGATEAFF
TRBD2	TRBV18	.	TRBJ2-7	TGTGCCAGCTCACCGGCAAGCGGGAGTTCCGAGCAGTACTTC	CASSPASGSSEQYF
TRBD2	TRBV27	.	TRBJ2-7	TGTGCCAGCACCCCTAGCGGGTGGAGCTCCTACGAGCAGTACTTC	CASTPSGWSSYEQYF
.	TRBV30	.	TRBJ1-1	TGTGCCTGGAGGCTCCAGATGAACACTGAAGCTTTCTTT	CAWRLQMNTEAFF
.	TRBV4-3	.	TRBJ2-1	TGCGCCAGCAGCCAAGAAGGCGGTCTAGCGACCTCCTACAATGAGCAGTTCTTC	CASSQEGGLATSYNEQFF
.	TRBV5-5	once	TRBJ1-2	TGTGCCAGCAGCTTGGCGGCAGGGGTCTATGGCTACACCTTC	CASSLAAGVYGYTF
TRBD2	TRBV5-1	.	TRBJ2-1	TGCGCCAGCAGCGAGACTAGCGGGAGGGGAAATGAGCAGTTCTTC	CASSETSGRGNEQFF
TRBD2	TRBV5-6	.	TRBJ2-7	TGTGCCAGCAGCCTTAGACTAGCGGGAGTGCGGTACGAGCAGTACTTC	CASSLRLAGVRYEQYF
.	TRBV19	.	TRBJ2-6	TGTGCCAGTAGCAGGACAGCCGTGGTTTTCTCTGGGGCCAACGTCCTGACTTTC	CASSRTAVVFSGANVLTF
.	TRBV9	.	TRBJ2-1	TGTGCCAGCAGCGTAGGGGGCTCCTACAATGAGCAGTTCTTC	CASSVGGSYNEQFF
.	TRBV9	once	TRBJ2-7	TGTGCCAGCAGCGTAGGGCAGGGTACCTACGAGCAGTACTTC	CASSVGQGTYEQYF
.	TRBV30	.	TRBJ1-5	TGTGCCTGGAGTATCGGGGGGCGGGGACAGCCCCAGCATTTT	CAWSIGGRGQPQHF
.	TRBV19	.	TRBJ1-2	TGTGCCAGTAGCCGAAGAGCTATCGATGGCTACACCTTC	CASSRRAIDGYTF
.	TRBV6-6	.	TRBJ1-5	TGTGCCAGCAAAAACCCGAACTTCCAGGGGAATCAGCCCCAGCATTTT	CASKNPNFQGNQPQHF
.	TRBV29-1	.	TRBJ2-7	TGCAGCGGCGCCCACGACTACGAGCAGTACTTC	CSGAHDYEQYF
.	TRBV10-3	once	TRBJ1-4	TGTGCCATCAGTGACCAGAGAGATGAAAAACTGTTTTTT	CAISDQRDEKLFF
TRBD2	TRBV10-3	.	TRBJ2-3	TGTGCCATCAGTGGTTGGACTAGCGGGAGAAGCACAGATACGCAGTATTTT	CAISGWTSGRSTDTQYF
.	TRBV28	.	TRBJ2-7	TGTGCCAGCAGCTTTCAATCGCCGTACGAGCAGTACTTC	CASSFQSPYEQYF
TRBD2	TRBV9	.	TRBJ2-1	TGTGCCAGCAGCGCTCGACTAGCGGGAGGGGAGATGGGTGGAAATGAGCAGTTCTTC	CASSARLAGGEMGGNEQFF
.	TRBV7-9	.	TRBJ1-2	TGTGCCAGCAGCTTAGGGCCGGGTGCGGGTGGAGGCTACACCTTC	CASSLGPGAGGGYTF